A single T cell receptor (beta chain) is shown here with its context. This entry is derived from a study of T cells after yellow fever vaccination. A single record per CDR3 protein comes from TCRdb applying MiXCR to the 5' RACE reads. This table holds about 260,000 distinct CDR3 sequences, under 15% found once. V shed 0 bases, J shed 12 bases, and the junction held 10 bases outside the gene matches. Per the germline V gene, CDR1 is SGHTA and CDR2 is FQGNSA. The CDR3 has 15 residues. This TCR came from a man aged 30 to 45 who received the YFV17D yellow fever vaccine. The source was CD4+ T cells sorted from PBMCs, collected 45 days after the yellow fever booster vaccination. The chain carries TRBV7-2 and TRBJ2-1, with 8 bases that match TRBD2. The CDR3, as DNA: TGTGCCAGCAGCTTAGCGTTACGGGAGGGCCGTGGGCAGTTCTTC. This translates into CASSLALREGRGQFF.